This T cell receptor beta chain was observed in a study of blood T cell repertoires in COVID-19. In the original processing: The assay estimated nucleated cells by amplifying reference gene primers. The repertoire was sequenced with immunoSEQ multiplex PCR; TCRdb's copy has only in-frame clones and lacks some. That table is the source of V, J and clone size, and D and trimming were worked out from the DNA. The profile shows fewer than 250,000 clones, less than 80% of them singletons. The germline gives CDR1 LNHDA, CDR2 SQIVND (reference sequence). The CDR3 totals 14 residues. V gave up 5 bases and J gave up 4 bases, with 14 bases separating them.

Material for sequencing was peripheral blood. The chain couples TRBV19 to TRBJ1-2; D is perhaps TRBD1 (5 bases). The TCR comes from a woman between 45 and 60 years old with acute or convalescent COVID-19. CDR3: CASSRGEPTYGYTF. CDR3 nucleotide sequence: TGTGCCAGTAGTCGGGGGGAGCCCACCTATGGCTACACCTTC.